The 27 T cell receptor beta chains reported below all come from one sample, sequenced in a study of beta chain features in type 1 diabetes. Expressed TCRB transcripts got sequenced, as all isolated RNA was reverse transcribed. Sequenced by immunoSEQ multiplex PCR; TCRdb stores in-frame clones only, minus some. The sample has 140,000 to 150,000 clones, 40% to 60% seen once; the top ten hold under 0.45%. Sequenced sample: Tregs from blood. These receptors were obtained from a man between 18 and 35 years old in good health.

The chain has TRBV5-4 and TRBJ2-4; TRBD2 matches 8 bases. Looked up from germline, CDR1 is SGHNT and CDR2 is YYREEE (reference sequence). The CDR3 covers 13 residues. V shed 4 bases, J shed 6 bases, and the junction held 3 bases outside the gene matches. The CDR3 loop is CASSVGLGNIQYF. In DNA form, the CDR3 reads TGTGCCAGCAGCGTGGGACTAGGAAACATTCAGTACTTC.

This clone showed up many times. This chain joins TRBV28 and TRBJ2-2; perhaps TRBD2 as D (6 bases). The ends were cut back, 11 bases at V and 4 bases at J, with 20 bases in the middle. There are 15 residues in the CDR3. Germline CDR1 MDHEN, CDR2 SYDVKM. CDR3 coding DNA: TGTGCCGTCAGGGTCGGTCAAGCGGGCACCGGGGAGCTGTTTTTT. This gives the protein CAVRVGQAGTGELFF.

The chain links TRBV2 to TRBJ1-2; D uncertain. The CDR3 contains 11 residues. Germline V CDR1 and CDR2: SNHLY, FYNNEI. V dropped 8 bases and J dropped 14 bases, with 18 bases sitting between them. CDR3 sequence: CASRLRIPGTF. The CDR3 DNA follows: TGTGCCAGCCGCTTGCGGATCCCGGGAACCTTC.

This clone was found a few times. The rearrangement links TRBV23-1 to TRBJ2-7; TRBD1 aligns across 7 bases. TRBV23-1 is filed as an ORF, its function uncertain. After removal of 2 bases from V and 6 bases from J, the junction contained 10 bases not matched to a gene. The CDR3 sequence is 15 residues long. The DNA of the CDR3 is TGCGCCAGCAGTCAACGTACTAGGACAGGAACCGAGCAGTACTTC. This codes for CASSQRTRTGTEQYF.

This sequence joins TRBV5-4 and TRBJ2-5; 8 nucleotides match TRBD1. The CDR3 spans 13 residues. Germline V CDR1 and CDR2: SGHNT, YYREEE (reference sequence). With V trimmed by 3 bases and J by 7 bases, 5 bases remained unmatched. CDR3 in amino acids: CASSSDRVGTQYF. The CDR3 DNA reads TGTGCCAGCAGCTCGGACAGGGTGGGGACCCAGTACTTC.

The sample holds a few counts of this clone. The chain couples TRBV19 to TRBJ2-1, with TRBD2 matching 9 bases. The V gene's germline CDR1 is LNHDA and CDR2 SQIVND (reference sequence). CDR3 length: 16 amino acids. Losses at the gene ends were 6 bases for V and 9 bases for J; bases not matched to a gene: 15. This CDR3 reads CASSWVGSGSGGEQFF. CDR3 DNA: TGTGCCAGTAGCTGGGTGGGTAGCGGGAGTGGGGGTGAGCAGTTCTTC.

This chain uses TRBV19 with TRBJ1-5; the D gene is possibly TRBD1 (6 bases). V lost 6 bases and J 4 bases, leaving 10 bases between the germline ends. The length of the CDR3 is 13 residues. Germline CDR1 LNHDA, CDR2 SQIVND (reference sequence). In DNA, the CDR3 is TGTGCCAGTAGGTACAGGGAAAATCAGCCCCAGCATTTT. Its translation: CASRYRENQPQHF.

This clone came up a few times. V usage is TRBV10-3 and J usage is TRBJ2-5; D not certain. Trimming removed 5 bases at V and 4 bases at J, with 5 bases between. Germline V gene sequence: CDR1 ENHRY, CDR2 SYGVKD. CDR3 length equals 11 residues. Here the CDR3 reads CAISLGETQYF. CDR3 in DNA: TGTGCCATCAGTCTAGGAGAGACCCAGTACTTC.

The chain couples TRBV18 to TRBJ2-2; D is unresolved. The CDR3 consists of 12 residues. Trimming left V 2 bases short and J 7 bases short, with 5 bases between. CDR1 is KGHSH and CDR2 is LQKENI in the germline V gene. The CDR3 loop reads CASSPVVGELFF. The CDR3 region has the DNA TGTGCCAGCTCACCAGTCGTCGGGGAGCTGTTTTTT.

This chain connects TRBV2 to TRBJ1-6, with D perhaps matching TRBD1 (5 bases). The CDR3 covers 14 residues. The germline CDR1 and CDR2 sequences are SNHLY and FYNNEI. Trimming removed 5 bases from V and 7 bases from J, with 12 bases in between. The CDR3 loop is CASSFQGPNSPLHF. DNA for the CDR3: TGTGCCAGCAGTTTCCAGGGCCCGAATTCACCCCTCCACTTT.

This clone occurred a few times. The CDR3 bases are TGTGCCAGCAGCGTAGAGGAGGGAGAGCAGTTCTTC. Protein product: CASSVEEGEQFF. The chain carries TRBV9 and TRBJ2-1; a weak D match, TRBD2 (6 bases). V was clipped by 0 bases and J by 10 bases, with 8 bases between them. Germline assignment: CDR1 SGDLS and CDR2 YYNGEE. The CDR3 is 12 residues long.

This clone has just a few counts. The chain couples TRBV5-4 to TRBJ2-5; D perhaps matches TRBD1 (5 bases). This CDR3 spans 15 amino acids. Trimming shortened V by 4 bases and J by 3 bases, and 16 bases separated the two germline ends. Germline V gives CDR1 SGHNT, CDR2 YYREEE (reference sequence). In nucleotides, the CDR3 is TGTGCCAGCAGCCCACGTGATGGACAAAAAGAGACCCAGTACTTC. The encoded protein is CASSPRDGQKETQYF.

The J gene is TRBJ1-1, the V gene TRBV29-1, with D hard to call. The CDR3 runs 13 residues. Per the germline V gene, CDR1 is SQVTM and CDR2 is ANQGSEA. The V and J ends lost 7 bases and 0 bases respectively, with 12 bases between them. The CDR3 nucleotides are TGCAGCGCCGTCCCCGGGATGAACACTGAAGCTTTCTTT. It codes for CSAVPGMNTEAFF.

This chain links TRBV7-3 with TRBJ2-1; no clear D gene. V gave up 5 bases and J gave up 7 bases, with 15 bases separating them. The CDR3 is made up of 14 amino acids. Germline lookup yields CDR1 SGHTA and CDR2 FQGTGA. CDR3 sequence reads: CASSPHPSLNEQFF. The DNA of the CDR3 is TGTGCCAGCAGCCCACACCCCTCTTTAAATGAGCAGTTCTTC.

This chain links TRBV7-9 with TRBJ2-1; D call uncertain. The V and J ends lost 5 bases and 0 bases respectively, with 17 bases between them. The CDR3 spans 17 residues. Germline V gene lookup returns CDR1 SEHNR and CDR2 FQNEAQ (reference sequence). The CDR3: CASSPDVGRSSYNEQFF. The DNA for the CDR3 is TGTGCCAGCAGCCCAGACGTTGGCAGGTCCTCCTACAATGAGCAGTTCTTC.

This sequence joins TRBV28 and TRBJ2-2; 16 bases fit TRBD2. This CDR3 contains 22 residues. Germline CDR1 and CDR2: MDHEN and SYDVKM. Trimming cost V 5 bases and J 3 bases; bases outside gene matches: 18. The CDR3, as DNA: TGTGCCAGCAGTCTATTAAGCACTTCGGGGACTAGCGGGGGGGCCCACACCGGGGAGCTGTTTTTT. Translating it yields CASSLLSTSGTSGGAHTGELFF.

The chain carries TRBV27 and TRBJ2-7; 7 bases fit TRBD1. CDR3 length: 15 residues. The V gene end was trimmed by 4 bases and the J gene end by 4 bases; junction bases not matched to a gene: 10. From germline, CDR1 is MNHEY and CDR2 SMNVEV (reference sequence). The CDR3 DNA is TGTGCCAGCAGTTCAGGACTGAGGGGGCTTTACGAGCAGTACTTC. Amino acids: CASSSGLRGLYEQYF.

This clone was seen a few times. The J gene is TRBJ2-2, the V gene TRBV7-2; the D is unclear. V was pared by 1 base and J by 5 bases, with 8 bases between. This CDR3 comprises 14 residues. Looked up from germline, CDR1 is SGHTA and CDR2 is FQGNSA. The CDR3 DNA follows: TGTGCCAGCAGCTTAGATGTGAGGACCGGGGAGCTGTTTTTT. Translating gives CASSLDVRTGELFF.

Details on this clone: Other DNA sequences in this specimen translate into the identical CDR3. V is TRBV6-5 and J is TRBJ2-5, with D possibly being TRBD2 (5 bases). The CDR3 totals 11 residues. The ends were cut back, 6 bases at V and 4 bases at J, with 6 bases in the middle. Germline V lookup: CDR1 MNHEY, CDR2 SVGAGI. The DNA for the CDR3 is TGTGCCAGCAGCCGGGGAGAGACCCAGTACTTC. It is translated as CASSRGETQYF.

CDR3 in DNA: TGTGCCAGCAGTTCAACGGGCAGGGACAAGAACGAGCAGTACTTC. Translating gives CASSSTGRDKNEQYF. The gene calls are TRBV7-9 and TRBJ2-7; tentatively, D is TRBD1 (6 bases). CDR1 is SEHNR, CDR2 FQNEAQ, per germline (reference sequence). The CDR3 has 15 residues. Trimming left V 6 bases short and J 5 bases short, with 20 bases between.

In its sample, this clone was seen a few times. CDR3 coding DNA: TGTGCCAGCAGCTTCTTCTCTGGGGCCAACGTCCTGACTTTC. Its translation is CASSFFSGANVLTF. The genes are TRBV5-4 and TRBJ2-6; D call uncertain. Germline CDR1 SGHNT, CDR2 YYREEE (reference sequence). The CDR3 spans 14 residues. V dropped 2 bases and J dropped 0 bases, with 3 bases sitting between them.

The chain joins TRBV25-1 to TRBJ2-3; 8 bases line up with TRBD1. The CDR3 sequence is 15 residues long. Losses at the gene ends were 1 base for V and 3 bases for J; bases not matched to a gene: 3. Per the germline V gene, CDR1 is MGHDK and CDR2 is SYGVNS. Written as DNA, the CDR3 is TGTGCCAGCAGTGAATTAGGGACAGGAACAGATACGCAGTATTTT. Protein product: CASSELGTGTDTQYF.

The chain joins TRBV9 to TRBJ2-5; 10 nucleotides match TRBD1. Germline values: CDR1 SGDLS, CDR2 YYNGEE. V lost 3 bases, J lost 1 base, and 6 bases stayed unmatched. The CDR3 length is 16 residues. CDR3 in DNA: TGTGCCAGCAGCGCGACGACAGGGGGCTTCCAAGAGACCCAGTACTTC. It codes for CASSATTGGFQETQYF. The full variable domain, completed using reference TRBV9 and TRBJ2-5, is DSGVTQTPKHLITATGQRVTLRCSPRSGDLSVYWYQQSLDQGLQFLIQYYNGEERAKGNILERFSAQQFPDLHSELNLSSLELGDSALYFCASSATTGGFQETQYFGPGTRLLVL.

The rearrangement links TRBV5-1 to TRBJ2-3; the match to TRBD2 covers 8 bases. V was pared by 3 bases and J by 9 bases, with 12 bases of the junction left unmatched. The CDR3 sequence is 15 residues long. Germline V lookup: CDR1 SGHRS, CDR2 YFSETQ. The CDR3, as DNA: TGCGCCAGCAGCTCATGGACCGGGACTAGTCGCACGCAGTATTTT. Translated, it gives CASSSWTGTSRTQYF.

This clone has just one count. V usage is TRBV9 and J usage is TRBJ2-1; D gene uncertain. This CDR3 comprises 14 residues. V was trimmed by 0 bases and J by 3 bases, leaving 7 bases between them. CDR1 SGDLS and CDR2 YYNGEE come from the germline V gene. The CDR3 is CASSVEPVYNEQFF. The CDR3 DNA sequence: TGTGCCAGCAGCGTAGAACCGGTCTACAATGAGCAGTTCTTC.

The chain recombines TRBV29-1 with TRBJ2-3, with 9 bases aligning to TRBD1. The junction had 5 bases not matched to a gene; V was cut back by 6 bases and J by 1 base. Germline CDR1 SQVTM, CDR2 ANQGSEA. The CDR3 sequence is 14 residues long. This CDR3 is CSVLGDRGTDTQYF. In DNA form, the CDR3 reads TGCAGCGTGCTTGGGGACAGGGGCACAGATACGCAGTATTTT.

The chain uses TRBV6-5 and TRBJ1-2, with a possible D match to TRBD1 (6 bases). The ends were cut back, 4 bases at V and 1 base at J, with 13 bases in the middle. Germline V CDR1 and CDR2: MNHEY, SVGAGI. The length of the CDR3 is 15 residues. This chain's CDR3 is CASSFNRAGNYGYTF. The CDR3, as DNA: TGTGCCAGCAGTTTCAACAGGGCTGGTAACTATGGCTACACCTTC.